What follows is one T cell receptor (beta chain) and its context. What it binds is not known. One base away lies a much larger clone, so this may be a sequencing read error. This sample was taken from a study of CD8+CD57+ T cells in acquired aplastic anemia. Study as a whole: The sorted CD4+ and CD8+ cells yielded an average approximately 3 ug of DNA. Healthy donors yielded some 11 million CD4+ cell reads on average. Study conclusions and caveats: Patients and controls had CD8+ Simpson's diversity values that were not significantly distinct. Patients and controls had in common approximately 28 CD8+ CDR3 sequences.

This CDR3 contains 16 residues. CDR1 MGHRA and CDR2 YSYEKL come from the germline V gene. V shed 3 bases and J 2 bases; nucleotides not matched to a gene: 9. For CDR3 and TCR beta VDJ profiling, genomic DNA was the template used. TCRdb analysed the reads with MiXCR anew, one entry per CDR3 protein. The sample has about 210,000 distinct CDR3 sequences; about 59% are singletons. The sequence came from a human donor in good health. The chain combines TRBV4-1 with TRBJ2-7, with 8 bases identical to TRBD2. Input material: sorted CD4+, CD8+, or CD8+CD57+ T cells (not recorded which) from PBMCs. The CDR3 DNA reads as TGCGCCAGCAGCCACCTAAGCGGGAGTGAGACCTACGAGCAGTACTTC. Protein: CASSHLSGSETYEQYF.